What follows are 24 T cell receptor beta chains derived from one specimen sequenced in a study of T cell changes during pregnancy in multiple sclerosis. TCRdb keeps only in-frame clones here, not all; method: immunoSEQ multiplex PCR. The sample has under 70,000 clones; roughly 94% are singletons. Specimen: CD8+ T cells from peripheral blood mononuclear cells, collected after pregnancy. Every receptor here comes from a female donor with multiple sclerosis, enrolled in a pregnancy study.

The V and J genes are TRBV27 and TRBJ1-1, with D possibly matching TRBD1 (5 bases). CDR1 and CDR2 from the germline V gene are MNHEY and SMNVEV (reference sequence). V was cut by 2 bases and J by 5 bases, with 9 bases left in between. This CDR3 spans 13 amino acids. The CDR3 DNA sequence: TGTGCCAGCAGTTTAGGGGCCGGAACTGAAGCTTTCTTT. Amino acid sequence: CASSLGAGTEAFF.

In nucleotides, the CDR3 is TGTGCCAGTAGTAGGGGACTAGCGGGAGTCTACGAGCAGTACTTC. Its protein product is CASSRGLAGVYEQYF. The V call is TRBV19, the J call TRBJ2-7; TRBD2 matches 14 bases. The CDR3 loop spans 15 amino acids. V lost 4 bases and J lost 3; bases outside the gene matches: 2. Germline values: CDR1 LNHDA, CDR2 SQIVND (reference sequence).

The V gene is TRBV5-1, the J gene TRBJ2-1, with D possibly matching TRBD2 (5 bases). V gave up 0 bases and J gave up 6 bases, with 7 bases separating them. The germline V gene has CDR1 SGHRS and CDR2 YFSETQ. The CDR3 loop spans 13 amino acids. As DNA, the CDR3 is TGCGCCAGCAGCTTGGCCGGGGTCAATGAGCAGTTCTTC. Protein: CASSLAGVNEQFF.

The chain has TRBV19 and TRBJ2-3, with 8 positions matching TRBD1. J was trimmed by 1 base and V by 3 bases; bases with no gene match: 18. Germline V gives CDR1 LNHDA, CDR2 SQIVND (reference sequence). This CDR3 contains 20 residues. The CDR3 protein is CASSIQGVEQWTGRTDTQYF. DNA of the CDR3: TGTGCCAGTAGTATTCAGGGGGTGGAGCAATGGACAGGGCGCACAGATACGCAGTATTTT. Supplemented by reference TRBV19 and TRBJ2-3, the full variable domain reads DGGITQSPKYLFRKEGQNVTLSCEQNLNHDAMYWYRQDPGQGLRLIYYSQIVNDFQKGDIAEGYSVSREKKESFPLTVTSAQKNPTAFYLCASSIQGVEQWTGRTDTQYFGPGTRLTVL.

The chain recombines TRBV5-8 with TRBJ1-2, with TRBD1 identical over 9 bases. V was pared by 2 bases and J by 3 bases, with 11 bases of the junction left unmatched. Germline-derived CDR1 and CDR2 are SGHTS and YDEGEE. This CDR3 is built from 17 residues. In DNA form, the CDR3 reads TGTGCCAGCAGCTTCAGGTCCGGACAGGGGAGGCACTATGGCTACACCTTC. It specifies CASSFRSGQGRHYGYTF.

CDR3 sequence (DNA): TGTGCCAGCAGCCCCCAGGATGTCACAGATACGCAGTATTTT. The encoded protein is CASSPQDVTDTQYF. This rearrangement joins TRBV7-3 to TRBJ2-3; D uncertain. Germline CDR1 reads SGHTA; CDR2 reads FQGTGA. The CDR3 has 14 amino acids. V was cut by 5 bases and J by 2 bases, with 11 bases left in between.

This sequence joins TRBV27 and TRBJ2-7, with TRBD1 matching over 7 bases. Trimming at V came to 5 bases and at J to 3 bases, leaving 13 bases not matched to a gene. Germline CDR1 and CDR2: MNHEY and SMNVEV (reference sequence). The CDR3 runs to 16 residues. DNA of the CDR3: TGTGCCAGCAGTCCGAACCCCCGACAGGGTGACTACGAGCAGTACTTC. It specifies CASSPNPRQGDYEQYF.

The chain joins TRBV27 to TRBJ1-1; a weak D match, TRBD1 (5 bases). The CDR3 runs 13 residues. Between the trimmed V and J ends, which lost 0 bases and 10 bases, there was a span of 12 bases. Germline CDR1 is MNHEY and CDR2 is SMNVEV (reference sequence). The CDR3 loop reads CASSLSKGLGAFF. CDR3 coding DNA: TGTGCCAGCAGTTTATCGAAGGGGCTGGGAGCTTTCTTT.

V is TRBV6-1 and J is TRBJ2-7, with D possibly TRBD1 on 6 matching bases. Trimming stripped 3 bases from V and 6 bases from J, with 18 bases between. CDR3 size: 15 residues. The V gene's germline CDR1 is MNHNS and CDR2 SASEGT. The CDR3 DNA sequence: TGTGCCAGCAGTGATATCGACAGGCCTGCGGGCGAGCAGTACTTC. Its protein is CASSDIDRPAGEQYF.

V gene TRBV7-8 combines with J gene TRBJ2-1; D gene ambiguous. The CDR3 is 17 amino acids. CDR1 is SGHVS, CDR2 FQNEAQ, per germline. The V and J ends lost 1 base and 2 bases respectively, with 15 bases between them. The DNA for the CDR3 is TGTGCCAGCAGCTTAGATGTGAGGTTCACAACCTACAATGAGCAGTTCTTC. This codes for CASSLDVRFTTYNEQFF.

The chain links TRBV27 to TRBJ2-1, with 9 bases fitting TRBD1. Germline V CDR1 and CDR2: MNHEY, SMNVEV (reference sequence). V gave up 4 bases and J gave up 8 bases; unmatched junction bases: 9. The CDR3 runs 15 residues. In DNA form, the CDR3 reads TGTGCCAGCAGTTGGGGACAGGGAGCGGGTTATGAGCAGTTCTTC. It encodes CASSWGQGAGYEQFF.

The chain employs TRBV9 and TRBJ2-7, with a weak D call TRBD2 (6 bases). The CDR3 is made up of 16 amino acids. Trimming removed 0 bases from V and 6 bases from J, with 19 bases in between. From germline, CDR1 is SGDLS and CDR2 YYNGEE. Here the CDR3 reads CASSVGGLLGPREQYF. The DNA of the CDR3 is TGTGCCAGCAGCGTAGGGGGACTTTTGGGTCCTCGCGAGCAGTACTTC.

The chain joins TRBV30 to TRBJ2-3, with TRBD1 as a possible D gene (5 bases). The CDR3 has 14 amino acids. V was shortened by 0 bases and J by 2 bases, with 9 bases between the two germline ends. Germline assignment: CDR1 GTSNPN and CDR2 SVGIG (reference sequence). The CDR3 DNA reads as TGTGCCTGGAGTGTGGGGCAGCCCACAGATACGCAGTATTTT. Its protein product is CAWSVGQPTDTQYF. Full variable domain (outside the CDR3, taken from reference TRBV30 and TRBJ2-3): SQTIHQWPATLVQPVGSPLSLECTVEGTSNPNLYWYRQAAGRGLQLLFYSVGIGQISSEVPQNLSASRPQDRQFILSSKKLLLSDSGFYLCAWSVGQPTDTQYFGPGTRLTVL.

The V and J genes are TRBV15 and TRBJ1-5; D is undetermined. CDR3 length equals 12 residues. V was clipped by 5 bases and J by 4 bases, with 6 bases between them. CDR1 and CDR2 from the germline V gene are LNHNV and YYDKDF (reference sequence). As DNA, the CDR3 is TGTGCCACCAGCCTACCTAATCAGCCCCAGCATTTT. Protein sequence: CATSLPNQPQHF.

The chain uses TRBV7-8 and TRBJ2-7, with D maybe TRBD1 (6 bases). The V gene lost 0 bases and the J gene lost 5 bases, with 14 bases spanning the gap. Germline CDR1 reads SGHVS; CDR2 reads FQNEAQ. The CDR3 is 15 residues long. The CDR3 protein is CASSLAGALGHEQYF. Here the CDR3 DNA reads TGTGCCAGCAGCTTAGCGGGGGCCCTCGGCCACGAGCAGTACTTC.

This clone was recorded only once. The V and J genes are TRBV11-2 and TRBJ2-7, with TRBD1 matching 8 bases. Trimming at V came to 1 base and at J to 1 base, leaving 12 bases not matched to a gene. Germline V gives CDR1 SGHAT, CDR2 FQNNGV. The CDR3 runs 18 residues. The CDR3 nucleotides are TGTGCCAGCAGCTTAGGTGTCCCGGACAGGGTGGTATCCTACGAGCAGTACTTC. The encoded protein is CASSLGVPDRVVSYEQYF.

The CDR3 DNA reads as TGTGCCAGCAGTCTCCTCGGACAGTCCGATAGCAATCAGCCCCAGCATTTT. Translating gives CASSLLGQSDSNQPQHF. V is TRBV28 and J is TRBJ1-5; TRBD1 is a possible D gene (6 bases). CDR3 length: 17 residues. Germline loops: CDR1 MDHEN, CDR2 SYDVKM. V was trimmed by 5 bases and J by 0 bases, leaving 17 bases between them.

The rearrangement joins TRBV9 to TRBJ1-1, with no clear D. The CDR3 covers 13 residues. Germline V gene sequence: CDR1 SGDLS, CDR2 YYNGEE. V lost 1 base, J lost 1 base, and 5 bases lay in between. Here the CDR3 DNA reads TGTGCCAGCAGCGTATACGGGAACACTGAAGCTTTCTTT. Its translation: CASSVYGNTEAFF.

The CDR3 DNA is TGTGCCAGCAGTCCCCTGGGCGGGAGCGATGAGCAGTTCTTC. This sequence encodes CASSPLGGSDEQFF. V is TRBV7-9 and J is TRBJ2-1; 7 bases match TRBD2. Looked up from germline, CDR1 is SEHNR and CDR2 is FQNEAQ (reference sequence). The J segment lost 8 bases and the V segment lost 6 bases, leaving 10 bases of the junction unmatched. The CDR3 contains 14 residues.

The rearrangement uses TRBV7-9 and TRBJ2-7; TRBD2 agrees at 10 bases. Germline values: CDR1 SEHNR, CDR2 FQNEAQ (reference sequence). This CDR3 spans 17 amino acids. V was pared by 3 bases and J by 5 bases, with 13 bases of the junction left unmatched. CDR3 in DNA: TGTGCCAGCAGCTTCGGTCTAGCGGGAGCCCCACCTAACGAGCAGTACTTC. Translation gives CASSFGLAGAPPNEQYF.

This chain links TRBV18 with TRBJ2-1; 8 nucleotides line up with TRBD2. The germline V gene encodes CDR1 KGHSH and CDR2 LQKENI. The CDR3 is 16 residues long. V shed 6 bases, J shed 7 bases, and the junction held 14 bases outside the gene matches. This CDR3 reads CASSQTLSGVENEQFF. The CDR3 DNA reads TGTGCCAGCTCCCAAACCCTTAGCGGGGTAGAGAATGAGCAGTTCTTC.

The V gene is TRBV27, the J gene TRBJ2-3, with D possibly being TRBD2 (5 bases). This CDR3 spans 14 amino acids. Germline assignment: CDR1 MNHEY and CDR2 SMNVEV (reference sequence). The ends were cut back, 4 bases at V and 2 bases at J, with 10 bases in the middle. The CDR3 loop reads CASSYRGYTDTQYF. Written as DNA, the CDR3 is TGTGCCAGCAGTTACCGGGGATACACAGATACGCAGTATTTT.

In this sample, this clone turned up once. The chain recombines TRBV5-6 with TRBJ1-4, with D unresolved. The CDR3 contains 16 residues. In germline, CDR1 is SGHDT, CDR2 YYEEEE. The V end lost 1 base, the J end lost 1 base, and 11 bases lay between the germline ends. The CDR3 nucleotides are TGTGCCAGCAGCTTGTTGCGGGATGAAACTAATGAAAAACTGTTTTTT. Protein: CASSLLRDETNEKLFF.

This rearrangement joins TRBV7-9 to TRBJ2-7; TRBD1 matches at 9 bases. The CDR3 has 16 amino acids. Unmatched junction bases numbered 7, after V lost 1 base and J lost 3 bases. In germline, CDR1 is SEHNR, CDR2 FQNEAQ (reference sequence). CDR3 DNA: TGTGCCAGCAGCTTAGTATCCGGGACAGGGTTCTACGAGCAGTACTTC. Its protein product is CASSLVSGTGFYEQYF.